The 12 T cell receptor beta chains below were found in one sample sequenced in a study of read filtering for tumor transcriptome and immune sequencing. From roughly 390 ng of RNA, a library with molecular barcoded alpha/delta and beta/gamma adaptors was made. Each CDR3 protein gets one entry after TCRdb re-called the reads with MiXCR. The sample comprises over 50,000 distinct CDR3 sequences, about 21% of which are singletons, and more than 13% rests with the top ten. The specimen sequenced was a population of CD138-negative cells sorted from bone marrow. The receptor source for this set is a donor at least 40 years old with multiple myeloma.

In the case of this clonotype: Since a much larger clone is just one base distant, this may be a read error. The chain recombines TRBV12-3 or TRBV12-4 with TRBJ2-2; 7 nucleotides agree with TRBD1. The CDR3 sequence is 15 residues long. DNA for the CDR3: TGTGCCAGCAATAAGGGGGCGGGCGGCACCGGGGAGCTGGTTTTT. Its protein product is CASNKGAGGTGELVF.

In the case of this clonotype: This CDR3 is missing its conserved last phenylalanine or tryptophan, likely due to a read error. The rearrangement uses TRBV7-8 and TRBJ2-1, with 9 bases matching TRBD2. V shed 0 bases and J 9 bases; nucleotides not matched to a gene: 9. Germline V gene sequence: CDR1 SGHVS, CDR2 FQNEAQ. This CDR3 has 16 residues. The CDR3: CASSLAAGGHKVEQFL. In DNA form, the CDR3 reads TGTGCCAGCAGCTTAGCGGCGGGAGGGCACAAGGTTGAGCAGTTCCTC.

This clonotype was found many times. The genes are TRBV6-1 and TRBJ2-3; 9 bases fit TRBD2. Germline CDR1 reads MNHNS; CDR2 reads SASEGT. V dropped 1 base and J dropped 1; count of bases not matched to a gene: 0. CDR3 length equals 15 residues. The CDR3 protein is CASSEERGGTDTQYF. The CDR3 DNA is TGTGCCAGCAGTGAAGAGCGGGGGGGCACAGATACGCAGTATTTT.

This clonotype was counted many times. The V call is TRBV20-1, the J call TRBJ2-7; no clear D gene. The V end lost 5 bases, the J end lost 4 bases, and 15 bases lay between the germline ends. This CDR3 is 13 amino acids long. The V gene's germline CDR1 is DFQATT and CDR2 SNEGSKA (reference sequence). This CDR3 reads CSARRSGIYEQYF. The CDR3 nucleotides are TGCAGTGCTCGTAGGTCTGGGATATACGAGCAGTACTTC.

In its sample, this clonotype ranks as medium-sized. CDR3 nucleotides: TGTGCCAGCAGCCTCAGACTAGGACCCTTCTCTGGGGCCAACGTCCTGACTTTC. Translated, it gives CASSLRLGPFSGANVLTF. The rearrangement links TRBV13 to TRBJ2-6; weak D call: TRBD2 (6 bases). The CDR3 is made up of 18 amino acids. CDR1 PRHDT and CDR2 FYEKMQ come from the germline V gene (reference sequence). V gave up 5 bases and J gave up 0 bases, with 17 bases separating them.

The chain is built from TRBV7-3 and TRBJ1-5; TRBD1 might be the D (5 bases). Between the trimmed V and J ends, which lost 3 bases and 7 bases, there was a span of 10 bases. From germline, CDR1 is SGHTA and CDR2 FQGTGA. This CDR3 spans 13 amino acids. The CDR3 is CASSLVPGQPQHF. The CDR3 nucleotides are TGTGCCAGCAGCTTGGTTCCAGGGCAGCCCCAGCATTTT.

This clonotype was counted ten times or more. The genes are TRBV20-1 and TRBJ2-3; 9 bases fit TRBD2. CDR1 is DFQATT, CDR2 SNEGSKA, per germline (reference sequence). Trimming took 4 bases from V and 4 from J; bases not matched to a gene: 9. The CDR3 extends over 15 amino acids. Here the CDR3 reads CSAILAGARADTQYF. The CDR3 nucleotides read TGCAGTGCTATTTTAGCGGGGGCCAGGGCAGATACGCAGTATTTT.

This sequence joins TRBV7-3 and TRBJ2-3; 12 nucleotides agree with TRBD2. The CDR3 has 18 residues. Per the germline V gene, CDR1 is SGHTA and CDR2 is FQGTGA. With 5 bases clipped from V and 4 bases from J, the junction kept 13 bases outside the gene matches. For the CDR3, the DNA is TGTGCCAGCAGCCACCCGGGACTAGCGGGTAAAGGGCCAGATACGCAGTATTTT. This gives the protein CASSHPGLAGKGPDTQYF.

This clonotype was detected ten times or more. The CDR3 is CSARDPLLYRGSETQYF. CDR3 nucleotide sequence: TGCAGTGCTAGAGATCCATTACTATACAGGGGGAGCGAGACCCAGTACTTC. This chain links TRBV20-1 with TRBJ2-5; 8 nucleotides align to TRBD1. Germline V lookup: CDR1 DFQATT, CDR2 SNEGSKA (reference sequence). V was pared by 0 bases and J by 5 bases, with 14 bases of the junction left unmatched. The CDR3 totals 17 residues.

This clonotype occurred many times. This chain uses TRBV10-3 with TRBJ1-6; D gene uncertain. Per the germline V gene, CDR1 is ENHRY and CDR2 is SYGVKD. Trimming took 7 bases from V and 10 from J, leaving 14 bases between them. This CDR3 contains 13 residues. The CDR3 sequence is CAITRESGSPLHF. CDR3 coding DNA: TGTGCCATCACCCGGGAGTCGGGGTCACCCCTCCACTTT.

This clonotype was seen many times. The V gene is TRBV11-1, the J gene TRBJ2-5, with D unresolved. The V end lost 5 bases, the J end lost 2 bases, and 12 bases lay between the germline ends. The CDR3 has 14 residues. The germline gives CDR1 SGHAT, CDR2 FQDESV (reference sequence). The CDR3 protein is CASSVRALQETQYF. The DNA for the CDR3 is TGTGCCAGCAGCGTCCGGGCCCTACAAGAGACCCAGTACTTC.

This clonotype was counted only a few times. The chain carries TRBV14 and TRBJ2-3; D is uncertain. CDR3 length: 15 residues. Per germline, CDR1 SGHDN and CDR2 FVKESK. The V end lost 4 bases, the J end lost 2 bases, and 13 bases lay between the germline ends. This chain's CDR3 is CASSPIAALTDTQYF. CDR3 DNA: TGTGCCAGCAGCCCCATAGCAGCTCTCACAGATACGCAGTATTTT.